This T cell receptor (beta chain) is drawn from a study of molecular identifiers for immune sequencing clone quantification. TCRdb reanalysed the PCR reads using MiXCR and keeps one entry per CDR3 protein. The repertoire has roughly 300,000 distinct CDR3 sequences, roughly 24% of them found once; the top ten carry about 0.74%. V dropped 0 bases and J dropped 5; count of bases not matched to a gene: 10. CDR3 size: 16 residues. Germline V gene data show CDR1 as LGHNA and CDR2 as YSLEER. J is TRBJ2-7 and V is TRBV4-3; the match to TRBD2 covers 7 bases. Material: naive CD8+ T cells from blood, with Jurkat cell RNA spiked in. The subset denotes: FACS-sorted CD8+CD4-CCR7+CD45RA+ naive T cells. This receptor was identified in a human donor in good health. Some libraries in this study had Jurkat cell RNA spiked in. CDR3 residues: CASSQDQGGASDEQYF. The CDR3 region has the DNA TGCGCCAGCAGCCAAGACCAGGGAGGGGCTAGCGACGAGCAGTACTTC.